Below, one TCR beta chain is given with its context. These data come from a study of T cell changes during pregnancy in multiple sclerosis. Germline values: CDR1 GTSNPN, CDR2 SVGIG (reference sequence). Trimming removed 3 bases from V and 9 bases from J; junction bases left unmatched: 5. The CDR3 consists of 13 residues. Produced via immunoSEQ multiplex PCR; TCRdb's table is partial and in-frame only. Among tens of thousands of clones listed, 89% were seen once. The clonotype comes from a female donor with multiple sclerosis, enrolled in a pregnancy study. Source: peripheral blood, taken after pregnancy. The chain employs TRBV30 and TRBJ2-1; 10 nucleotides match TRBD2. The chain's CDR3 is CAWRLAGGVEQFF. CDR3 DNA sequence: TGTGCCTGGAGGTTAGCGGGGGGAGTTGAGCAGTTCTTC.